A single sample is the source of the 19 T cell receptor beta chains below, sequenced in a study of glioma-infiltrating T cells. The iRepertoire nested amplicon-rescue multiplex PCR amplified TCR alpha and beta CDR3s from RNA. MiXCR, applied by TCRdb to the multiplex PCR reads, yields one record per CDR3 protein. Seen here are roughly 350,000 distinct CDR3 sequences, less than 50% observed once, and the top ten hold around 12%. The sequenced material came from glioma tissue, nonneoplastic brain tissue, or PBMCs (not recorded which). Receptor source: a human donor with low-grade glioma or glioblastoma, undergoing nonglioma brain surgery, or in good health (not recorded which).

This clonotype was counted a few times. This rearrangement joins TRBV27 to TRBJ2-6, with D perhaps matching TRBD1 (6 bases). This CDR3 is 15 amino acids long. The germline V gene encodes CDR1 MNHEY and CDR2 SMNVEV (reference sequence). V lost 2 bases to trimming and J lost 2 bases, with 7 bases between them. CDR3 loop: CASSLRTAGANVLTF. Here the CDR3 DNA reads TGTGCCAGCAGTTTAAGGACAGCTGGGGCCAACGTCCTGACTTTC.

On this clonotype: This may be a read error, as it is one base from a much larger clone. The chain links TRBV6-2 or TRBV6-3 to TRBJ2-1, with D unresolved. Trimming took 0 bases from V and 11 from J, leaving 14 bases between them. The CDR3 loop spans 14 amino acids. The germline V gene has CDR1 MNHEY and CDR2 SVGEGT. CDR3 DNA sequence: TGTGCCAGCAGTTACTCGGCTCCTAGGGATAAGCAGTTCTTC. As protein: CASSYSAPRDKQFF.

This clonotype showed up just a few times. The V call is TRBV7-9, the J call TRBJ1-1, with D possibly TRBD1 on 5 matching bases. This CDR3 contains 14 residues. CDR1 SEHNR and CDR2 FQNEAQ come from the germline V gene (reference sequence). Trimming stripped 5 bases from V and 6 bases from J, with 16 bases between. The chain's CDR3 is CASSVDSPGAEAFF. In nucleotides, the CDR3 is TGTGCCAGCAGCGTCGACAGCCCCGGGGCTGAAGCTTTCTTT. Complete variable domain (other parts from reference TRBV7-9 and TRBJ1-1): DTGVSQNPRHKITKRGQNVTFRCDPISEHNRLYWYRQTLGQGPEFLTYFQNEAQLEKSRLLSDRFSAERPKGSFSTLEIQRTEQGDSAMYLCASSVDSPGAEAFFGQGTRLTVV.

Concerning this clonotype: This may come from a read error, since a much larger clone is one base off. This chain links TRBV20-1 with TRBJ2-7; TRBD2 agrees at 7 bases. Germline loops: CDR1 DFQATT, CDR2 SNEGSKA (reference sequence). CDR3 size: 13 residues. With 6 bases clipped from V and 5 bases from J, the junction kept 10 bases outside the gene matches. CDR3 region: CSALTLAEDEQYF. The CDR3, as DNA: TGCAGTGCCCTAACCCTAGCGGAGGACGAGCAGTACTTC.

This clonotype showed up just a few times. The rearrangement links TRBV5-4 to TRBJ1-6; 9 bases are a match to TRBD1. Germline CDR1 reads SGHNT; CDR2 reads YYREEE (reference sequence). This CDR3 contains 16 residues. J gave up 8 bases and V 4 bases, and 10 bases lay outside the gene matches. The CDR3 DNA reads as TGTGCCAGCAGCACAATAGGACAGGGGCGAGATTCACCCCTCCACTTT. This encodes CASSTIGQGRDSPLHF.

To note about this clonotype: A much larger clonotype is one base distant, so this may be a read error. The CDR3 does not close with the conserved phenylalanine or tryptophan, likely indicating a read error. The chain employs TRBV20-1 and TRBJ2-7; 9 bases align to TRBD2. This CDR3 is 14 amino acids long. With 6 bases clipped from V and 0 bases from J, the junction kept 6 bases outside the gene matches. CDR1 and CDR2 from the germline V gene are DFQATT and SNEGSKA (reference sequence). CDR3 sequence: CSADRLADSYEQYL. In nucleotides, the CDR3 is TGCAGTGCCGATAGACTAGCGGACTCCTACGAGCAGTACCTC.

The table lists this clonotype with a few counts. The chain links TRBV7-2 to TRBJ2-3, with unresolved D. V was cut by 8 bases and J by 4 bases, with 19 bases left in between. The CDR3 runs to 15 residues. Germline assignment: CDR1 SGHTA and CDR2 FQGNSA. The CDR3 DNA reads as TGTGCCAGCGCCCTGGGGTTAGTCGTCCCAGATACGCAGTATTTT. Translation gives CASALGLVVPDTQYF.

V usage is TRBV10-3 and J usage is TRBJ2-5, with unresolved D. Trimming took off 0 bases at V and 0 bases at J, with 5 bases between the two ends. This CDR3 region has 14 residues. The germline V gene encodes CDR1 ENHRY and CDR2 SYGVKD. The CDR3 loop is CAISESSDQETQYF. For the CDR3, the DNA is TGTGCCATCAGTGAGTCGAGCGACCAAGAGACCCAGTACTTC.

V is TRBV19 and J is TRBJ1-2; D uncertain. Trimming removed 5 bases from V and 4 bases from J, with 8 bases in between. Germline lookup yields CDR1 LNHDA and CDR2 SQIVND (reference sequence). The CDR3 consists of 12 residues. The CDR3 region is CASSGRRYGYTF. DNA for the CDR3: TGTGCCAGTAGTGGACGCCGCTATGGCTACACCTTC.

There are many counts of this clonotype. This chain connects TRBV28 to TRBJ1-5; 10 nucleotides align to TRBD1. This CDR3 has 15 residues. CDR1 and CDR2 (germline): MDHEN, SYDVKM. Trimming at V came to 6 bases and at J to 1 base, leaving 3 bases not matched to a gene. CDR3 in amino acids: CASSDRGPSNQPQHF. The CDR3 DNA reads TGTGCCAGCAGCGACAGGGGGCCGAGCAATCAGCCCCAGCATTTT. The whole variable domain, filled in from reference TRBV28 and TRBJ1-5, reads DVKVTQSSRYLVKRTGEKVFLECVQDMDHENMFWYRQDPGLGLRLIYFSYDVKMKEKGDIPEGYSVSREKKERFSLILESASTNQTSMYLCASSDRGPSNQPQHFGDGTRLSIL.

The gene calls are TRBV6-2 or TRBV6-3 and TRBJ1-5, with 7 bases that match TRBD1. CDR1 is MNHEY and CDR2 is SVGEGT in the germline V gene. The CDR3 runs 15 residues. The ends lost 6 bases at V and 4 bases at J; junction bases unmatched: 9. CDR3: CASSSLEGANQPQHF. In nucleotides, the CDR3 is TGTGCCAGCAGCTCTTTGGAGGGGGCTAATCAGCCCCAGCATTTT.

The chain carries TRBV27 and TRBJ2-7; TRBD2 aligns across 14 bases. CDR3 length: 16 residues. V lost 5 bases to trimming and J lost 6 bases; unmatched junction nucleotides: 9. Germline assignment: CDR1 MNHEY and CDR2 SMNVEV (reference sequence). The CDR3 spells CASSPARGLAGVEQYF. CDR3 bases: TGTGCCAGCAGTCCCGCCCGGGGACTAGCGGGAGTCGAGCAGTACTTC.

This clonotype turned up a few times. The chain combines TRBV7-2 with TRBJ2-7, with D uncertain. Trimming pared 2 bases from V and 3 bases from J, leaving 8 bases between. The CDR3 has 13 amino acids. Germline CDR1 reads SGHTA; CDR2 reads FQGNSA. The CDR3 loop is CASSLNPRYEQYF. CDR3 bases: TGTGCCAGCAGCTTAAACCCCCGCTACGAGCAGTACTTC. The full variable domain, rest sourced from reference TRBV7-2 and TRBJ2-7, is GAGVSQSPSNKVTEKGKDVELRCDPISGHTALYWYRQSLGQGLEFLIYFQGNSAPDKSGLPSDRFSAERTGGSVSTLTIQRTQQEDSAVYLCASSLNPRYEQYFGPGTRLTVT.

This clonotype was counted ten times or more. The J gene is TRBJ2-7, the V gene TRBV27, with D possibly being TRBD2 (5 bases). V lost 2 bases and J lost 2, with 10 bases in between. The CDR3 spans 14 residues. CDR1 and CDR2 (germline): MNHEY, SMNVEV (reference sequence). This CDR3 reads CASSLVVGAYEQYF. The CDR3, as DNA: TGTGCCAGCAGTTTAGTGGTGGGAGCCTACGAGCAGTACTTC.

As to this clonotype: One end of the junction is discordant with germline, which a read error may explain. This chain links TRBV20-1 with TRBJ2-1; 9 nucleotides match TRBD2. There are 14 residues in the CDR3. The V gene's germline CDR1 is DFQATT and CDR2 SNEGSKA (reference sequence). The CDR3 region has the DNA TGCAGTGGTGATAGCGGGGGACCCTATAATGAGCAGTTCTTC. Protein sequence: CSGDSGGPYNEQFF.

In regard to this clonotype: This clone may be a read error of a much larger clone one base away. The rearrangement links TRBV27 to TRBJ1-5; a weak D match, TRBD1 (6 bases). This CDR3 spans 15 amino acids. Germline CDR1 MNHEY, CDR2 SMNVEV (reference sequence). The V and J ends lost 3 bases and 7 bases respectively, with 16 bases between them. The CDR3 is CASSFSGTRSQPQHF. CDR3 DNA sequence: TGTGCCAGCAGTTTTTCCGGGACACGGAGCCAGCCCCAGCATTTT.

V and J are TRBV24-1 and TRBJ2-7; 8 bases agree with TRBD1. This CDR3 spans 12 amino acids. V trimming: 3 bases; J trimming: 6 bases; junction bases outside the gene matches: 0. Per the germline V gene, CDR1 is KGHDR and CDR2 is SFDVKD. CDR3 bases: TGTGCCACCAGTGATGACAGGGGCGAGCAGTACTTC. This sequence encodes CATSDDRGEQYF.

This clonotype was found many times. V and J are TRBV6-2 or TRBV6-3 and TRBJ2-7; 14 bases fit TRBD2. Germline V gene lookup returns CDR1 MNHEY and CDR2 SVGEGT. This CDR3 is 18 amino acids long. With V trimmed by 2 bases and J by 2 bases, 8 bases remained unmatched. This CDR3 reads CASSYIPGTSGSTYEQYF. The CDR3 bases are TGTGCCAGCAGTTACATCCCGGGGACTAGCGGGAGTACCTACGAGCAGTACTTC.

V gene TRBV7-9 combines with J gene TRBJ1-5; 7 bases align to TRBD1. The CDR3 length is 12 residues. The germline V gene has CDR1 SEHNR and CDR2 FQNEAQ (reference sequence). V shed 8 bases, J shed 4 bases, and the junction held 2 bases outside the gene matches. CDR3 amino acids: CASQQGNQPQHF. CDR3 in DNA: TGTGCCAGCCAACAGGGGAATCAGCCCCAGCATTTT. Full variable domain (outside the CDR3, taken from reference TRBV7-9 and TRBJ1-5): DTGVSQNPRHKITKRGQNVTFRCDPISEHNRLYWYRQTLGQGPEFLTYFQNEAQLEKSRLLSDRFSAERPKGSFSTLEIQRTEQGDSAMYLCASQQGNQPQHFGDGTRLSIL.